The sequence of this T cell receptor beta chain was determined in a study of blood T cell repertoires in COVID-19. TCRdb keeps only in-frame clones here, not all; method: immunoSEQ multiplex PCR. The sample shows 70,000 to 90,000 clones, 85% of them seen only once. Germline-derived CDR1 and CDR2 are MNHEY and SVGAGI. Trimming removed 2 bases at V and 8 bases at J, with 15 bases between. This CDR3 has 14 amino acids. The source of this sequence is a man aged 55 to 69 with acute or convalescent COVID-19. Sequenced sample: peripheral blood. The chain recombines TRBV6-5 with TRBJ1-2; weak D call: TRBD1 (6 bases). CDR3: CASSYLTGFGGYTF. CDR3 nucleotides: TGTGCCAGCAGTTACCTGACAGGTTTCGGCGGCTACACCTTC.